This passage covers 29 T cell receptor beta chains from one sample sequenced in a study of OX40 agonist ivuxolimab in advanced cancers. The method was immunoSEQ multiplex PCR; TCRdb's version includes in-frame clones alone and lacks a portion of them. The repertoire consists of some 69,000 clones, with about nine tenths occurring once and the leading ten covering roughly 0.55%. Sequenced here: CD4+ or CD8+ T cells sorted from blood, sampled in a trial of the OX40 agonist ivuxolimab. The receptors derive from an adult with an advanced solid tumor such as melanoma, head and neck, liver or kidney cancer.

V gene TRBV28 combines with J gene TRBJ1-2; weak D call: TRBD1 (5 bases). The CDR3 has 14 residues. V gave up 0 bases and J gave up 7 bases, with 12 bases separating them. The germline gives CDR1 MDHEN, CDR2 SYDVKM. The CDR3 loop is CASSLWAPRGGYTF. The DNA for the CDR3 is TGTGCCAGCAGTTTATGGGCCCCGAGGGGTGGCTACACCTTC.

The rearrangement links TRBV6-1 to TRBJ1-3; D gene uncertain. CDR1 is MNHNS and CDR2 is SASEGT in the germline V gene. CDR3 length equals 11 residues. V shed 10 bases and J shed 0 bases, with 4 bases lying between them. In DNA, the CDR3 is TGTGCCACCTTCTCTGGAAACACCATATATTTT. It yields the protein CATFSGNTIYF.

The chain recombines TRBV11-3 with TRBJ2-5; D possibly corresponds to TRBD2 (6 bases). CDR3 length: 12 residues. Trimming stripped 5 bases from V and 9 bases from J, with 13 bases between. The germline CDR1 and CDR2 sequences are SGHNT and YENEEA. CDR3 nucleotides: TGTGCCAGCAGCGTAGCGGACCAGCCCCAGTACTTC. Translation gives CASSVADQPQYF.

V gene TRBV6-5 combines with J gene TRBJ2-7; TRBD1 agrees at 7 bases. This CDR3 spans 15 amino acids. The J segment lost 4 bases and the V segment lost 5 bases, leaving 11 bases of the junction unmatched. Germline-derived CDR1 and CDR2 are MNHEY and SVGAGI. CDR3: CASSTPETGQYEQYF. CDR3 nucleotide sequence: TGTGCCAGCAGTACCCCGGAGACAGGGCAATACGAGCAGTACTTC.

The chain carries TRBV28 and TRBJ2-5, with D maybe TRBD1 (6 bases). The germline V and J ends were trimmed by 6 bases and 4 bases, with 18 bases remaining between them. The CDR3 is 15 amino acids. Germline lookup yields CDR1 MDHEN and CDR2 SYDVKM. In DNA form, the CDR3 reads TGTGCCAGCAGAAGCCAGGGGCGAGGGTTAGAGACCCAGTACTTC. It encodes CASRSQGRGLETQYF.

The chain is built from TRBV5-1 and TRBJ2-2; D perhaps matches TRBD2 (6 bases). The V end was cut by 5 bases, the J end by 2 bases, with 16 bases between. Germline CDR1 is SGHRS and CDR2 is YFSETQ. CDR3 length: 16 amino acids. CDR3 loop: CASRDGSNGNTGELFF. Written as DNA, the CDR3 is TGCGCCAGCAGGGACGGGAGCAATGGAAACACCGGGGAGCTGTTTTTT.

Note on this clone: Mismatch with germline at one junction end may stem from a read error. The rearrangement joins TRBV28 to TRBJ2-7; D may be TRBD1 (5 bases). Germline CDR1 MDHEN, CDR2 SYDVKM. CDR3 length: 15 amino acids. In DNA form, the CDR3 reads TGTGCCAGCACTTTAGGACCGCAGGGCTCCTACGAGCAGTACTTC. Its translation: CASTLGPQGSYEQYF.

The chain has TRBV25-1 and TRBJ2-2; a weak D match, TRBD1 (5 bases). The CDR3 totals 15 residues. V gave up 4 bases and J gave up 4 bases, with 13 bases separating them. Germline V gene sequence: CDR1 MGHDK, CDR2 SYGVNS. The CDR3 region has the DNA TGTGCCAGCAGTGCCACAGGTTTGGGCACCGGGGAGCTGTTTTTT. Protein product: CASSATGLGTGELFF. Drawing the rest from reference TRBV25-1 and TRBJ2-2, the complete variable domain is EADIYQTPRYLVIGTGKKITLECSQTMGHDKMYWYQQDPGMELHLIHYSYGVNSTEKGDLSSESTVSRIRTEHFPLTLESARPSHTSQYLCASSATGLGTGELFFGEGSRLTVL.

This CDR3 is CASSEFFGTGFQYF. CDR3 nucleotide sequence: TGTGCCAGCAGTGAATTTTTCGGGACAGGGTTTCAGTACTTC. V and J are TRBV25-1 and TRBJ2-4; 9 positions match TRBD1. V lost 1 base to trimming and J lost 11 bases; unmatched junction nucleotides: 6. The CDR3 extends over 14 amino acids. CDR1 and CDR2 from the germline V gene are MGHDK and SYGVNS.

J is TRBJ1-3 and V is TRBV7-3; D not certain. The germline gives CDR1 SGHTA, CDR2 FQGTGA. V was pared by 5 bases and J by 4 bases, with 9 bases between. This CDR3 has 13 residues. The CDR3 coding sequence is TGTGCCAGCAGCCCGGGGTTGGGAAACACCATATATTTT. This sequence encodes CASSPGLGNTIYF.

The gene calls are TRBV11-3 and TRBJ2-1; D not certain. Germline V gene sequence: CDR1 SGHNT, CDR2 YENEEA. This CDR3 has 13 amino acids. With 4 bases removed from V and 2 bases from J, the gap between germline ends came to 6 bases. CDR3 protein: CASSSSPYNEQFF. The CDR3 nucleotides are TGTGCCAGCAGCTCGTCCCCCTACAATGAGCAGTTCTTC.

The chain is built from TRBV28 and TRBJ2-1; the match to TRBD1 covers 7 bases. The CDR3 contains 15 residues. V lost 2 bases, J lost 4 bases, and 5 bases stayed unmatched. The V gene's germline CDR1 is MDHEN and CDR2 SYDVKM. CDR3 amino acids: CASSLKGATYNEQFF. The CDR3 nucleotides are TGTGCCAGCAGTTTAAAGGGGGCTACTTACAATGAGCAGTTCTTC.

The rearrangement joins TRBV6-5 to TRBJ2-7; 7 bases are a match to TRBD1. Germline V gene sequence: CDR1 MNHEY, CDR2 SVGAGI. This CDR3 comprises 14 residues. With V trimmed by 7 bases and J by 1 base, 7 bases remained unmatched. The DNA for the CDR3 is TGTGCCAGCAACCCACCGGGACAGTCCTACGAGCAGTACTTC. The encoded protein is CASNPPGQSYEQYF.

The J gene is TRBJ1-2, the V gene TRBV5-5; tentative D call: TRBD1 (5 bases). The germline V gene encodes CDR1 SGHKS and CDR2 YYEKEE (reference sequence). Trimming stripped 3 bases from V and 8 bases from J, with 17 bases between. CDR3 length: 14 amino acids. As DNA, the CDR3 is TGTGCCAGCAGCTCGCCATGGGACGGTGGGGGCTACACCTTC. It encodes CASSSPWDGGGYTF.

V and J are TRBV7-9 and TRBJ2-5, with D perhaps being TRBD1 or TRBD2 (5 bases each). The end of the DNA fits TRBJ2-7 better, so the J call may be wrong. This CDR3 has 14 residues. CDR1 and CDR2 from the germline V gene are SEHNR and FQNEAQ (reference sequence). CDR3 sequence (DNA): TGTGCCAGCAGCTTAGTCGCCCGGGACGACGAGCAGTACTTC. Its translation is CASSLVARDDEQYF.

The count of this clone is one. The rearrangement joins TRBV21-1 to TRBJ2-4; whether TRBD1, the table's D call, matches the DNA was not checked. TRBV21-1 is a recognized pseudogene. The CDR3 spans 15 residues. CDR3 residues: CASSTGQKPKNIQYF. The CDR3 bases are TGTGCCAGCAGCACCGGACAAAAACCCAAAAACATTCAGTACTTC.

This clone occurred a few times. The chain recombines TRBV7-2 with TRBJ1-1, with a tentative D call TRBD1 (5 bases). Trimming took off 5 bases at V and 0 bases at J, with 10 bases between the two ends. Germline assignment: CDR1 SGHTA and CDR2 FQGNSA. The CDR3 is 14 amino acids. CDR3 in amino acids: CASSLDRVNTEAFF. The CDR3 DNA is TGTGCCAGCAGCCTAGACAGAGTGAACACTGAAGCTTTCTTT.

V is TRBV7-3 and J is TRBJ1-2; unclear D gene. The CDR3 spans 13 residues. V lost 5 bases and J lost 3, with 10 bases in between. Per the germline V gene, CDR1 is SGHTA and CDR2 is FQGTGA. CDR3 coding DNA: TGTGCCAGCAGCGACGACCCCTACTATGGCTACACCTTC. It specifies CASSDDPYYGYTF.

The chain combines TRBV7-9 with TRBJ2-6; D remains ambiguous. Per the germline V gene, CDR1 is SEHNR and CDR2 is FQNEAQ (reference sequence). The CDR3 covers 14 residues. V dropped 5 bases and J dropped 0 bases, with 5 bases sitting between them. CDR3 loop: CASSASSGANVLTF. For the CDR3, the DNA is TGTGCCAGCAGCGCGAGCTCTGGGGCCAACGTCCTGACTTTC.

This chain links TRBV28 with TRBJ2-7; D gene unclear. This CDR3 is 11 amino acids long. The V gene lost 6 bases and the J gene lost 4 bases, with 7 bases spanning the gap. In germline, CDR1 is MDHEN, CDR2 SYDVKM. CDR3 amino acids: CASRLPYEQYF. CDR3 in DNA: TGTGCCAGCAGACTCCCTTACGAGCAGTACTTC.

The chain has TRBV29-1 and TRBJ2-7; 7 positions match TRBD2. The CDR3 has 12 amino acids. The germline V gene has CDR1 SQVTM and CDR2 ANQGSEA. For the CDR3, the DNA is TGCAGGCATAAAAAGGGAGGGTCACCCGGGTACTTC. Translating gives CRHKKGGSPGYF.

V and J are TRBV14 and TRBJ2-2; D possibly corresponds to TRBD2 (6 bases). This CDR3 contains 14 residues. V lost 4 bases and J lost 5, with 11 bases in between. Per the germline V gene, CDR1 is SGHDN and CDR2 is FVKESK. In nucleotides, the CDR3 is TGTGCCAGCAGCCGACTAGGGGAAACCGGGGAGCTGTTTTTT. Its protein is CASSRLGETGELFF.

V and J are TRBV6-1 and TRBJ2-1; no clear D. The germline V gene has CDR1 MNHNS and CDR2 SASEGT. The CDR3 spans 12 residues. Trimming took off 10 bases at V and 5 bases at J, with 12 bases between the two ends. CDR3 DNA sequence: TGTGCCATTGGCCGCCTCGACAATGAGCAGTTCTTC. Its translation is CAIGRLDNEQFF.

This sequence joins TRBV10-2 and TRBJ2-1, with TRBD2 as a possible D gene (5 bases). The CDR3 covers 13 residues. Trimming pared 8 bases from V and 8 bases from J, leaving 16 bases between. Germline V gene lookup returns CDR1 WSHSY and CDR2 SAAADI. The CDR3 DNA sequence: TGCGCCAGCGATACAAACTCCGGGGATGAGCAGTTCTTC. This translates into CASDTNSGDEQFF.

This clone was picked up one time. The chain joins TRBV11-3 to TRBJ2-1; D is tentatively TRBD1 or TRBD2 (5 bases each). CDR3 size: 17 residues. Germline V gene sequence: CDR1 SGHNT, CDR2 YENEEA. V lost 3 bases and J lost 6, with 21 bases in between. As DNA, the CDR3 is TGTGCCAGCAGCTTGGGGGTTAGTGGGCGGTCCGGCAATGAGCAGTTCTTC. This translates into CASSLGVSGRSGNEQFF.

The V call is TRBV5-1, the J call TRBJ2-7; TRBD2 matches 8 bases. The CDR3 sequence is 17 residues long. Germline CDR1 reads SGHRS; CDR2 reads YFSETQ. V lost 4 bases, J lost 2 bases, and 14 bases stayed unmatched. The CDR3 DNA follows: TGCGCCAGCAGCCCAGACAGGCCGGGAGGGTCCACCTACGAGCAGTACTTC. Translation: CASSPDRPGGSTYEQYF.

The chain joins TRBV7-9 to TRBJ2-3; possibly TRBD1 for D (6 bases). CDR1 is SEHNR and CDR2 is FQNEAQ in the germline V gene (reference sequence). There are 16 residues in the CDR3. Trimming stripped 2 bases from V and 2 bases from J, with 14 bases between. The CDR3 sequence is CASSLTADRPTDTQYF. CDR3 DNA: TGTGCCAGCAGCTTAACCGCGGACAGACCCACAGATACGCAGTATTTT.

The chain couples TRBV27 to TRBJ2-5; 7 positions match TRBD2. V was pared by 10 bases and J by 5 bases, with 10 bases of the junction left unmatched. This CDR3 comprises 13 residues. CDR1 and CDR2 from the germline V gene are MNHEY and SMNVEV (reference sequence). DNA of the CDR3: TGTGCCACCCGGGCCGGGAGGTATGAGACCCAGTACTTC. This sequence encodes CATRAGRYETQYF.

The gene calls are TRBV6-6 and TRBJ2-2, with D unresolved. The CDR3 loop spans 14 amino acids. The ends were cut back, 2 bases at V and 4 bases at J, with 8 bases in the middle. Germline V gene lookup returns CDR1 MNHNY and CDR2 SVGAGI (reference sequence). Here the CDR3 reads CASSYEWATGELFF. The CDR3 DNA is TGTGCCAGCAGTTACGAGTGGGCCACCGGGGAGCTGTTTTTT.